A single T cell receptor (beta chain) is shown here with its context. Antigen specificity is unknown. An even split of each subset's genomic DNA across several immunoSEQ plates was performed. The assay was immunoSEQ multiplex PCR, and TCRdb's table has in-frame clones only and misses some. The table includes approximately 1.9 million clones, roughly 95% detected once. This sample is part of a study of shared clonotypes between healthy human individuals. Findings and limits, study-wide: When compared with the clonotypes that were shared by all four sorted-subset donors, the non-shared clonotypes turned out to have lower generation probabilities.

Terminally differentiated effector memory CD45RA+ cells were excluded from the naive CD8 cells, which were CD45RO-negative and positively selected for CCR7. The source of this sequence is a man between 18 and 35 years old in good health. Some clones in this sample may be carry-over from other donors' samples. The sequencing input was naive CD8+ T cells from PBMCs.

The CDR3 loop reads CASNQFPCSGRYEQYF. The CDR3 bases are TGTGCCAGCAACCAGTTTCCCTGTAGCGGGAGGTACGAGCAGTACTTC. The chain recombines TRBV6-4 with TRBJ2-7; 10 bases agree with TRBD2. Unmatched junction bases numbered 13, after V lost 7 bases and J lost 4 bases. The length of the CDR3 is 16 residues. From germline, CDR1 is MRHNA and CDR2 SNTAGT.